The 4 T cell receptor beta chains given below trace back to one sample, sequenced in a study of cytomegalovirus exposure and HLA in healthy donors. This PCR relied on a set of 60 Vbeta primers and 13 Jbeta primers. Data came from immunoSEQ multiplex PCR; TCRdb stores just in-frame clones and leaves some out. The repertoire has some 100,000 clones, around three quarters of them found once; the top ten carry approximately 3.4%. The sample comprised PBMCs. The receptors shown here come from a male donor in good health and CMV-seropositive.

The chain recombines TRBV5-4 with TRBJ1-2; tentatively, D is TRBD1 (5 bases). The CDR3 has 15 amino acids. Germline CDR1 reads SGHNT; CDR2 reads YYREEE (reference sequence). The germline V and J ends were trimmed by 0 bases and 4 bases, with 13 bases remaining between them. The CDR3 region is CASSLEGVVSYGYTF. CDR3 nucleotides: TGTGCCAGCAGCTTGGAAGGGGTTGTGAGCTATGGCTACACCTTC.

This chain uses TRBV29-1 with TRBJ2-1, with 10 bases lining up with TRBD2. From germline, CDR1 is SQVTM and CDR2 ANQGSEA. Trimming at V came to 6 bases and at J to 8 bases, leaving 4 bases not matched to a gene. CDR3 length: 12 amino acids. This CDR3 reads CSVKRGGDEQFF. CDR3 bases: TGCAGCGTAAAGCGGGGGGGGGATGAGCAGTTCTTC.

The chain joins TRBV19 to TRBJ1-2, with D uncertain. The germline V gene encodes CDR1 LNHDA and CDR2 SQIVND (reference sequence). This CDR3 region has 12 residues. With 3 bases removed from V and 5 bases from J, the gap between germline ends came to 7 bases. The CDR3 reads CASSMEGYGYTF. CDR3 DNA sequence: TGTGCCAGTAGTATGGAGGGATATGGCTACACCTTC.

The rearrangement joins TRBV30 to TRBJ2-7; 11 nucleotides agree with TRBD2. This CDR3 region has 13 residues. Germline V CDR1 and CDR2: GTSNPN, SVGIG (reference sequence). V lost 7 bases to trimming and J lost 5 bases; unmatched junction nucleotides: 7. DNA for the CDR3: TGTGCCTCTACGGGACTAGCGGAAAACGAGCAGTACTTC. It codes for CASTGLAENEQYF.